This T cell receptor beta chain is from a study of tumor-infiltrating lymphocytes in primary liver carcinoma. Regarding the study as a whole: Among the pair types, tumor region pairs showed more overlap than tumor-adjacent and tumor-blood pairs. Top-250-clone fractions were significantly higher in tumors than in blood (p = 0.039).

Remarks on this clonotype: The antigen is unknown.

The germline gives CDR1 MGHRA, CDR2 YSYEKL. Trimming removed 9 bases from V and 7 bases from J, with 15 bases in between. This CDR3 contains 13 residues. Unsorted bulk tissue (roughly 19-31 mg) underwent RNA and DNA co-extraction. Primary liver carcinomas in the patients were surgically resected. A constant-region primer primed TCR beta cDNA synthesis from 400 to 550 ng of total RNA. Researchers made the TCR beta libraries by running three nested multiplex PCR rounds with slightly modified ARM-PCR. TRBV1-TRBV30 forward primers paired with a C-beta reverse primer were used in the first two PCR rounds, which ran roughly 10 cycles each. One entry per CDR3 protein, called by TCRdb with MiXCR from the multiplex PCR reads. Of about 96,000 distinct CDR3 sequences detected, approximately 72% appear once; the ten largest clones hold around 26%.

The specimen sequenced was tumor-adjacent normal liver tissue. This chain links TRBV4-1 with TRBJ2-2; D is possibly TRBD1 (6 bases). The receptor was derived from a man in his forties or fifties with primary liver carcinoma and hepatitis B virus infection. CDR3 in DNA: TGCGCCAGTAACCAGGGACAAGGCGGGGAGCTGTTTTTT. This codes for CASNQGQGGELFF.